This TCR beta chain appears in the sequencing data of a study of shared T cell receptors in the human thymus. Profiling relied on immunoSEQ multiplex PCR, and the TCRdb table lists in-frame clones only, not all of them. The table lists 720,000 or so clones, approximately 83% of them singletons, with 0.0095% to 0.013% in the top ten. CDR3 size: 11 residues. V was shortened by 3 bases and J by 7 bases, with 6 bases between the two germline ends. The germline V gene has CDR1 MDHEN and CDR2 SYDVKM. The same data also contributed to another study, on human thymus T cells.

The TCR was taken from a girl under three years old with a congenital heart defect. The chain uses TRBV28 and TRBJ1-2; D unresolved. Source material: thymocytes. The CDR3 coding sequence is TGTGCCAGCAGTTTTCTCCGTGGCTACACCTTC. It encodes CASSFLRGYTF.